This passage covers 24 T cell receptor beta chains from one sample sequenced in a study of blood T cells in healthy people across ages. Next came a second PCR, run for about 6 to 12 cycles, which used a sample-barcoded 5' primer along with a J-beta primer mix. MiXCR, run by TCRdb on the 5' RACE reads, gives a single entry per CDR3 protein. This sample has 750,000 to 850,000 distinct CDR3 sequences, with about 25% found just once. The data also belong to a second study, concerning T cells of mothers and their children.

The sample consisted of blood. The receptor source for this set is a boy under 18 in good health.

The chain joins TRBV6-1 to TRBJ2-3; TRBD1 aligns across 8 bases. Germline V CDR1 and CDR2: MNHNS, SASEGT. After removal of 10 bases from V and 1 base from J, the junction contained 7 bases not matched to a gene. The CDR3 spans 14 residues. The CDR3, as DNA: TGTGCCACACTACAGGGGGTCGGCACAGATACGCAGTATTTT. The encoded protein is CATLQGVGTDTQYF.

This clonotype was counted only a few times. V is TRBV7-9 and J is TRBJ1-2, with TRBD1 identical over 11 bases. Germline trimming cut 4 bases from V and 8 bases from J; bases unmatched to any gene: 3. This CDR3 contains 13 residues. In germline, CDR1 is SEHNR, CDR2 FQNEAQ (reference sequence). The CDR3 spells CASSSWTGGGYTF. CDR3 sequence (DNA): TGTGCCAGCAGCTCATGGACAGGGGGCGGCTACACCTTC.

In its sample, this clonotype was seen a few times. The V call is TRBV14, the J call TRBJ2-5, with unresolved D. The CDR3 sequence is 18 residues long. Trimming left V 4 bases short and J 1 base short, with 22 bases between. Per germline, CDR1 SGHDN and CDR2 FVKESK. The CDR3 protein is CASSPRRLLSDGQETQYF. Written as DNA, the CDR3 is TGTGCCAGCAGCCCCAGGCGCCTACTGTCCGACGGCCAAGAGACCCAGTACTTC.

The chain recombines TRBV6-5 with TRBJ2-2; tentative D call: TRBD1 (6 bases). Germline CDR1 is MNHEY and CDR2 is SVGAGI. V was pared by 0 bases and J by 7 bases, with 6 bases between. The CDR3 spans 13 residues. The CDR3 DNA is TGTGCCAGCAGTTACTCGACAGGCGGGGAGCTGTTTTTT. Its protein product is CASSYSTGGELFF.

This clonotype was observed a few times. The chain recombines TRBV20-1 with TRBJ2-7; D is perhaps TRBD2 (7 bases). The V gene lost 4 bases and the J gene lost 0 bases, with 16 bases spanning the gap. The CDR3 is 15 residues long. Germline CDR1 and CDR2: DFQATT and SNEGSKA (reference sequence). In DNA, the CDR3 is TGCAGTGCTATGGCGGGGGCGAGCTTCTCCTACGAGCAGTACTTC. Amino acid sequence: CSAMAGASFSYEQYF.

In its sample, this clonotype was seen a few times. V usage is TRBV12-3 or TRBV12-4 and J usage is TRBJ1-1; D might be TRBD1 (5 bases). The ends were cut back, 7 bases at V and 1 base at J, with 13 bases in the middle. The CDR3 sequence is 14 residues long. The CDR3 loop is CASNVREKNTEAFF. The CDR3 DNA follows: TGTGCCAGCAACGTCAGGGAGAAGAACACTGAAGCTTTCTTT.

This clonotype was seen only a few times. The chain employs TRBV9 and TRBJ2-3; TRBD1 aligns across 10 bases. The V gene's germline CDR1 is SGDLS and CDR2 YYNGEE. The CDR3 is made up of 15 amino acids. V lost 4 bases, J lost 5 bases, and 7 bases stayed unmatched. Here the CDR3 DNA reads TGTGCCAGCAGCCCCCGGGACAGGGGTAAAGATACGCAGTATTTT. This sequence encodes CASSPRDRGKDTQYF.

In this sample, this clonotype turned up a few times. The chain recombines TRBV7-6 with TRBJ1-4; TRBD1 agrees at 9 bases. V shed 6 bases and J 2 bases; nucleotides not matched to a gene: 13. The CDR3 consists of 18 residues. Germline V gene data show CDR1 as SGHVS and CDR2 as FNYEAQ. The CDR3 protein is CASSFPAGQGFTNEKLFF. Here the CDR3 DNA reads TGTGCCAGCAGTTTCCCGGCGGGACAGGGTTTCACTAATGAAAAACTGTTTTTT. The entire variable domain, with the rest obtained from reference TRBV7-6 and TRBJ1-4, is as follows: GAGVSQSPRYKVTKRGQDVALRCDPISGHVSLYWYRQALGQGPEFLTYFNYEAQQDKSGLPNDRFSAERPEGSISTLTIQRTEQRDSAMYRCASSFPAGQGFTNEKLFFGSGTQLSVL.

The chain recombines TRBV29-1 with TRBJ2-5, with D maybe TRBD2 (5 bases). The DNA end lines up better with TRBJ2-1; the J call may be wrong. In germline, CDR1 is SQVTM, CDR2 ANQGSEA. This CDR3 contains 10 residues. The CDR3 here is CSAGVNEQFF. The CDR3 DNA reads as TGCAGCGCCGGGGTAAATGAGCAGTTCTTC.

This clonotype was observed a single time. The chain combines TRBV29-1 with TRBJ2-1, with TRBD1 matching 8 bases. The J call is uncertain, as TRBJ2-5 better fits the DNA end. In germline, CDR1 is SQVTM, CDR2 ANQGSEA. The CDR3 loop spans 13 amino acids. As DNA, the CDR3 is TGCAGCGCCGAGGACAGGGTTTCCGAGACCCAGTACTTC. As protein: CSAEDRVSETQYF.

The gene calls are TRBV29-1 and TRBJ2-1; D assignment may be TRBD1 or TRBD2 (5 bases each). The CDR3 consists of 16 residues. V was shortened by 2 bases and J by 0 bases, with 14 bases between the two germline ends. Germline V gives CDR1 SQVTM, CDR2 ANQGSEA. CDR3 sequence: CSVEMGRASSYNEQFF. Written as DNA, the CDR3 is TGCAGCGTTGAAATGGGGCGGGCGAGCTCCTACAATGAGCAGTTCTTC.

This sequence joins TRBV20-1 and TRBJ2-3; the D gene is possibly TRBD1 (6 bases). This CDR3 comprises 13 residues. V was shortened by 6 bases and J by 8 bases, with 18 bases between the two germline ends. Germline lookup yields CDR1 DFQATT and CDR2 SNEGSKA (reference sequence). The CDR3 region has the DNA TGCAGTGCCAGGACAGAGGTTTGGAGTACGCAGTATTTT. Protein product: CSARTEVWSTQYF.

This clonotype was counted between two and nine times. The gene calls are TRBV29-1 and TRBJ2-7; 9 bases are shared with TRBD1. Germline loops: CDR1 SQVTM, CDR2 ANQGSEA. This CDR3 contains 14 residues. Trimming cost V 3 bases and J 5 bases; bases outside gene matches: 8. The CDR3 spells CSVEFRDRAHEQYF. Here the CDR3 DNA reads TGCAGCGTTGAGTTCCGGGACAGGGCCCACGAGCAGTACTTC.

The chain employs TRBV29-1 and TRBJ2-3; 8 bases match TRBD2. Germline-derived CDR1 and CDR2 are SQVTM and ANQGSEA. Unmatched junction bases numbered 7, after V lost 4 bases and J lost 4 bases. The CDR3 runs 14 residues. This chain's CDR3 is CSVVGTRFPDTQYF. CDR3 nucleotides: TGCAGCGTTGTCGGGACTAGATTCCCAGATACGCAGTATTTT.

This clonotype has only a few counts. The V and J genes are TRBV5-1 and TRBJ1-1; 8 bases line up with TRBD1. With V trimmed by 1 base and J by 0 bases, 2 bases remained unmatched. The CDR3 has 15 amino acids. CDR1 is SGHRS, CDR2 YFSETQ, per germline. This chain's CDR3 is CASSLPTGVNTEAFF. CDR3 DNA sequence: TGCGCCAGCAGCTTGCCGACAGGGGTGAACACTGAAGCTTTCTTT.

This clonotype appeared many times. The chain employs TRBV20-1 and TRBJ2-7; D is unclear. The V gene's germline CDR1 is DFQATT and CDR2 SNEGSKA (reference sequence). This CDR3 comprises 12 residues. Trimming left V 3 bases short and J 0 bases short, with 6 bases between. CDR3 nucleotide sequence: TGCAGTGCTAGTCCAAGCTCCTACGAGCAGTACTTC. It translates to CSASPSSYEQYF.

In its sample, this clonotype was seen a few times. The chain couples TRBV29-1 to TRBJ1-2, with 7 bases that match TRBD1. The CDR3 is made up of 13 amino acids. Germline lookup yields CDR1 SQVTM and CDR2 ANQGSEA. Unmatched junction bases numbered 7, after V lost 5 bases and J lost 4 bases. CDR3 residues: CSVPWGDSYGYTF. CDR3 coding DNA: TGCAGCGTTCCTTGGGGGGACAGCTATGGCTACACCTTC.

V is TRBV7-3 and J is TRBJ2-3; TRBD2 aligns across 16 bases. Germline V CDR1 and CDR2: SGHTA, FQGTGA. The J segment lost 2 bases and the V segment lost 1 base, leaving 15 bases of the junction unmatched. The CDR3 length is 22 residues. CDR3 nucleotides: TGTGCCAGCAGCTTAAGTCCTCTGGTGGGACTAGCGGGGGGGCGGGTCACAGATACGCAGTATTTT. This translates into CASSLSPLVGLAGGRVTDTQYF. Based on the CDR3 plus reference TRBV7-3 and TRBJ2-3, the full variable domain is GAGVSQTPSNKVTEKGKYVELRCDPISGHTALYWYRQSLGQGPEFLIYFQGTGAADDSGLPNDRFFAVRPEGSVSTLKIQRTERGDSAVYLCASSLSPLVGLAGGRVTDTQYFGPGTRLTVL.

The V gene is TRBV9, the J gene TRBJ2-1; D may be TRBD2 (6 bases). The J call is doubtful: the DNA matches TRBJ2-5 better. In germline, CDR1 is SGDLS, CDR2 YYNGEE. The CDR3 extends over 14 amino acids. CDR3 protein: CASSVDSGVETQYF. For the CDR3, the DNA is TGTGCCAGCAGCGTAGATTCGGGGGTGGAGACCCAGTACTTC.

The J gene is TRBJ2-3, the V gene TRBV6-6, with TRBD2 matching over 12 bases. The length of the CDR3 is 17 residues. The J segment lost 4 bases and the V segment lost 2 bases, leaving 7 bases of the junction unmatched. Germline-derived CDR1 and CDR2 are MNHNY and SVGAGI (reference sequence). CDR3 nucleotide sequence: TGTGCCAGCAGTTACCGATCTAGCGGGGGGGCATCAGATACGCAGTATTTT. This translates into CASSYRSSGGASDTQYF.

There are a few counts of this clonotype. This chain connects TRBV28 to TRBJ1-1; maybe TRBD1 (6 bases). V was trimmed by 6 bases and J by 3 bases, leaving 17 bases between them. CDR3 size: 15 residues. Germline lookup yields CDR1 MDHEN and CDR2 SYDVKM. CDR3 residues: CASRGSGAIHTEAFF. CDR3 in DNA: TGTGCCAGCAGGGGGTCGGGGGCCATCCACACTGAAGCTTTCTTT.

This clonotype has more than one count but fewer than ten. The V gene is TRBV9, the J gene TRBJ2-5; D remains ambiguous. Germline CDR1 and CDR2: SGDLS and YYNGEE. This CDR3 is 14 amino acids long. Trimming shortened V by 1 base and J by 1 base, and 8 bases separated the two germline ends. The chain's CDR3 is CASSVTGSQETQYF. CDR3 DNA sequence: TGTGCCAGCAGCGTAACTGGCAGCCAAGAGACCCAGTACTTC.

V usage is TRBV7-2 and J usage is TRBJ1-2; possibly TRBD1 for D (6 bases). This CDR3 contains 15 residues. With 5 bases removed from V and 4 bases from J, the gap between germline ends came to 17 bases. CDR1 is SGHTA and CDR2 is FQGNSA in the germline V gene. CDR3 loop: CASSVDPGAGYGYTF. For the CDR3, the DNA is TGTGCCAGCAGCGTAGACCCGGGGGCGGGCTATGGCTACACCTTC. Full variable domain (missing parts from reference TRBV7-2 and TRBJ1-2): GAGVSQSPSNKVTEKGKDVELRCDPISGHTALYWYRQSLGQGLEFLIYFQGNSAPDKSGLPSDRFSAERTGGSVSTLTIQRTQQEDSAVYLCASSVDPGAGYGYTFGSGTRLTVV.

This sequence joins TRBV4-1 and TRBJ2-3; D assignment may be TRBD1 or TRBD2 (5 bases each). V lost 4 bases and J 5 bases, leaving 16 bases between the germline ends. Germline assignment: CDR1 MGHRA and CDR2 YSYEKL. The CDR3 consists of 15 residues. The CDR3 reads CASSRGMGPQDTQYF. CDR3 bases: TGCGCCAGCAGCCGAGGGATGGGGCCCCAAGATACGCAGTATTTT.